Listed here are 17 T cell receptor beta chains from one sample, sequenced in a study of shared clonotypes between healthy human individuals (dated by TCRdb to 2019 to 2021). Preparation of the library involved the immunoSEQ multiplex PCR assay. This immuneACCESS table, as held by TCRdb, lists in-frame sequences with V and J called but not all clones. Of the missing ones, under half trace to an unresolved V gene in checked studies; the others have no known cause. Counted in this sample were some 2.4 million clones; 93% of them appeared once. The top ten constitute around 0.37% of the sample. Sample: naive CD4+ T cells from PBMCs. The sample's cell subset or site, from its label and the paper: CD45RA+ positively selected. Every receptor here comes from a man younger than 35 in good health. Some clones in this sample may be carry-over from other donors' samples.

The DNA of the CDR3 is TGTGCCAGCAGCACCCCACTAGCGGGAGGACTGGGGCAGTACTTC. Translated: CASSTPLAGGLGQYF. This chain connects TRBV21-1 to TRBJ2-7; TRBD2, the table's D call, was not compared with the DNA. TRBV21-1 represents a pseudogene. This CDR3 comprises 15 residues.

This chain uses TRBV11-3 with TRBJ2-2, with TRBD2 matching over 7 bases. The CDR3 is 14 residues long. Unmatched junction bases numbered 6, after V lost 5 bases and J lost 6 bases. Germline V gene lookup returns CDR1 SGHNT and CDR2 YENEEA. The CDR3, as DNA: TGTGCCAGCAGCCAAAGGGCGGGAGCCGGGGAGCTGTTTTTT. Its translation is CASSQRAGAGELFF.

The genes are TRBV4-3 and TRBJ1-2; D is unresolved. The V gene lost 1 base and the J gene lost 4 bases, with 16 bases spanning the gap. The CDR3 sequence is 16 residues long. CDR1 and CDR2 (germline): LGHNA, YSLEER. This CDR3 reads CASSQGLHSLPYGYTF. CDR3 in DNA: TGCGCCAGCAGCCAAGGTCTCCACAGCCTACCCTATGGCTACACCTTC.

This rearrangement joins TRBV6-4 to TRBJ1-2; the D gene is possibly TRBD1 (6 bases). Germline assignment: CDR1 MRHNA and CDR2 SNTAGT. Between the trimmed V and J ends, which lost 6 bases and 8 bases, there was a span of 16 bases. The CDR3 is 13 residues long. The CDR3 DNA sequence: TGTGCCAGCAGCGCAACAGGGCGGAGCGGCTACACCTTC. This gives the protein CASSATGRSGYTF.

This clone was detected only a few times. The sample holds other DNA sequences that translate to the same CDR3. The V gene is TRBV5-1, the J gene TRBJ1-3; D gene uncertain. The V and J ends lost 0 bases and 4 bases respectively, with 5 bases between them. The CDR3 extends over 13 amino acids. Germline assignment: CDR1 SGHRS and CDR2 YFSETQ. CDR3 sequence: CASSLEGGNTIYF. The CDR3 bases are TGCGCCAGCAGCTTGGAGGGAGGAAACACCATATATTTT.

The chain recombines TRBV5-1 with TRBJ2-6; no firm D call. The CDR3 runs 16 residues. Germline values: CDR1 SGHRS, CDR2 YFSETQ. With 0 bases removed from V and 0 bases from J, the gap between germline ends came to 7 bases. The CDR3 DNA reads TGCGCCAGCAGCTTGGAGCTTCGCTCTGGGGCCAACGTCCTGACTTTC. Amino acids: CASSLELRSGANVLTF. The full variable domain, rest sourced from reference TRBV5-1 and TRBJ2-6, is KAGVTQTPRYLIKTRGQQVTLSCSPISGHRSVSWYQQTPGQGLQFLFEYFSETQRNKGNFPGRFSGRQFSNSRSEMNVSTLELGDSALYLCASSLELRSGANVLTFGAGSRLTVL.

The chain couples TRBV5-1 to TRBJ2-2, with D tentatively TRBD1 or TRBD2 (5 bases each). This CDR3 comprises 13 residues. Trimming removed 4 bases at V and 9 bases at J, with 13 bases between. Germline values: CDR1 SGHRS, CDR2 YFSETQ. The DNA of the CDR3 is TGCGCCAGCAGCAACCAGGGAGTCAGGGAGCTGTTTTTT. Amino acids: CASSNQGVRELFF.

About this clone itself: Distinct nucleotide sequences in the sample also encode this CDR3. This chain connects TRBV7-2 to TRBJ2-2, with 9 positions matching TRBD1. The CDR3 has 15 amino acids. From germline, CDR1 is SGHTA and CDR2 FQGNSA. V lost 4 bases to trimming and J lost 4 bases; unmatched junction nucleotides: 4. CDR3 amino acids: CASSSTGGGTGELFF. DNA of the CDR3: TGTGCCAGCAGCTCGACAGGGGGTGGCACCGGGGAGCTGTTTTTT.

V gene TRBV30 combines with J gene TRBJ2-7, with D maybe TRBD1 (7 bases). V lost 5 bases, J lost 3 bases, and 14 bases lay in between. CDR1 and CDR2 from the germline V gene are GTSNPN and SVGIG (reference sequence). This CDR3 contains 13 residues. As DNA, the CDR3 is TGTGCCTGGGGAGGGGACAGCGGCTACGAGCAGTACTTC. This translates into CAWGGDSGYEQYF.

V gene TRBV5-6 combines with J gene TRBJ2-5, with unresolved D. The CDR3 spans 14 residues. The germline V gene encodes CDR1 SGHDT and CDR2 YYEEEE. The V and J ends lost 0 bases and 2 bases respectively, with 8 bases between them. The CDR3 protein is CASSLVYSQETQYF. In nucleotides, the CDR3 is TGTGCCAGCAGCTTGGTATACTCACAAGAGACCCAGTACTTC.

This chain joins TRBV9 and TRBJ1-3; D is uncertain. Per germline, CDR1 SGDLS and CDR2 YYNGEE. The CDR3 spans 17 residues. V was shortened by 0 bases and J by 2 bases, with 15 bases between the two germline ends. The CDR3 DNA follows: TGTGCCAGCAGCGTAGGCTCTGGGGTCAGTACTGGAAACACCATATATTTT. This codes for CASSVGSGVSTGNTIYF. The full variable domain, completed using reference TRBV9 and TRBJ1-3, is DSGVTQTPKHLITATGQRVTLRCSPRSGDLSVYWYQQSLDQGLQFLIQYYNGEERAKGNILERFSAQQFPDLHSELNLSSLELGDSALYFCASSVGSGVSTGNTIYFGEGSWLTVV.

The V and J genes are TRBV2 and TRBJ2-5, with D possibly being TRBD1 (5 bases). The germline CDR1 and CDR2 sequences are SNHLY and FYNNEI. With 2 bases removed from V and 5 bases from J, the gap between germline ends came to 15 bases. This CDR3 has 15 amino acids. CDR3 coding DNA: TGTGCCAGCAGTGAATGGGGCAGTCCTGGGGAGACCCAGTACTTC. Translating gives CASSEWGSPGETQYF. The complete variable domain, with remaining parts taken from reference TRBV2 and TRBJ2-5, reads EPEVTQTPSHQVTQMGQEVILRCVPISNHLYFYWYRQILGQKVEFLVSFYNNEISEKSEIFDDQFSVERPDGSNFTLKIRSTKLEDSAMYFCASSEWGSPGETQYFGPGTRLLVL.

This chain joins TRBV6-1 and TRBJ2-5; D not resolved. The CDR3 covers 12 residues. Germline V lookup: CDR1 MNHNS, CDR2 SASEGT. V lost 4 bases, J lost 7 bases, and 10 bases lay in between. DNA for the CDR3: TGTGCCAGCAGTGGGGCGCTGGGGACCCAGTACTTC. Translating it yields CASSGALGTQYF.

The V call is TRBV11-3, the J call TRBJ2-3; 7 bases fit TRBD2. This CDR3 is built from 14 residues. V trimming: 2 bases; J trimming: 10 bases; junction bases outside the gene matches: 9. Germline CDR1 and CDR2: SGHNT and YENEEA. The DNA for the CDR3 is TGTGCCAGCAGCTTACCTCCGGGAGGTGGGGCGCAGTATTTT. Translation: CASSLPPGGGAQYF.

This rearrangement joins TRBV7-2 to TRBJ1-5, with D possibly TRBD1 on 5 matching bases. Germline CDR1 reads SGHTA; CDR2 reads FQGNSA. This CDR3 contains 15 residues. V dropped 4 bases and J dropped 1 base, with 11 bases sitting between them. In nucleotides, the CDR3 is TGTGCCAGCAGCTATGGGACGTGGAGCAATCAGCCCCAGCATTTT. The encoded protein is CASSYGTWSNQPQHF.

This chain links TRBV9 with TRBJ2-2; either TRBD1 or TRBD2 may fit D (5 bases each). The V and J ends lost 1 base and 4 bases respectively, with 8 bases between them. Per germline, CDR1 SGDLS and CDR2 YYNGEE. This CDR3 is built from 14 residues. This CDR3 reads CASSVLGTTGELFF. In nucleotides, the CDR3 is TGTGCCAGCAGCGTACTCGGGACCACCGGGGAGCTGTTTTTT.

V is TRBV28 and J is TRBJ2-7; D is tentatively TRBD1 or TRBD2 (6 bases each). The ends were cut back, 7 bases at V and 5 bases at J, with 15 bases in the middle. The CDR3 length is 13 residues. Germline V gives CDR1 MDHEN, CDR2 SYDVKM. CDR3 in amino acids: CASKGGGVHEQYF. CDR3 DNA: TGTGCCAGCAAGGGGGGCGGAGTCCACGAGCAGTACTTC.